One and the same sample provided the 26 T cell receptor beta chains below, sequenced in a study of radiotherapy plus CTLA-4 blockade in lung cancer. The repertoire was sequenced with immunoSEQ multiplex PCR; TCRdb's copy has only in-frame clones and lacks some. Here the sample spans 75,000 to 95,000 clones, about 78% being singletons. The sample here was peripheral blood, taken from a patient treated with radiotherapy plus ipilimumab. The receptors were gathered from a human donor with non-small cell lung cancer that progressed on radiotherapy plus ipilimumab.

The genes are TRBV2 and TRBJ1-2; no definite D call. Germline CDR1 and CDR2: SNHLY and FYNNEI. The CDR3 runs 18 residues. The V gene lost 5 bases and the J gene lost 4 bases, with 26 bases spanning the gap. In DNA form, the CDR3 reads TGTGCCAGCAGTTTAGGGCCCACGGAAGGGATAGTACGCTATGGCTACACCTTC. Protein product: CASSLGPTEGIVRYGYTF.

The chain has TRBV10-2 and TRBJ2-1; TRBD2 might be the D (5 bases). V dropped 0 bases and J dropped 15 bases, with 15 bases sitting between them. The germline V gene encodes CDR1 WSHSY and CDR2 SAAADI. The CDR3 length is 13 residues. CDR3 amino acids: CASSESPLVKWFF. In DNA form, the CDR3 reads TGCGCCAGCAGTGAGTCCCCACTAGTAAAGTGGTTCTTC.

This clone was seen more than once but under ten times. This chain connects TRBV6-1 to TRBJ2-3, with 13 bases fitting TRBD2. This CDR3 spans 20 amino acids. Germline-derived CDR1 and CDR2 are MNHNS and SASEGT. V shed 3 bases, J shed 4 bases, and the junction held 16 bases outside the gene matches. CDR3 amino acids: CASSDKGLAGTSGWADTQYF. CDR3 DNA: TGTGCCAGCAGTGATAAGGGACTAGCGGGGACCTCAGGTTGGGCAGATACGCAGTATTTT.

The V call is TRBV6-1, the J call TRBJ1-4; D perhaps matches TRBD1 (5 bases). There are 14 residues in the CDR3. In germline, CDR1 is MNHNS, CDR2 SASEGT. The ends were cut back, 4 bases at V and 4 bases at J, with 10 bases in the middle. The CDR3 region is CASSGDRRNEKLFF. CDR3 DNA sequence: TGTGCCAGCAGTGGGGACCGCCGTAATGAAAAACTGTTTTTT.

The rearrangement links TRBV15 to TRBJ2-1; tentative D call: TRBD2 (7 bases). Between the trimmed V and J ends, which lost 2 bases and 6 bases, there was a span of 17 bases. CDR1 is LNHNV, CDR2 YYDKDF, per germline (reference sequence). This CDR3 contains 16 residues. The DNA for the CDR3 is TGTGCCACCAGCAGACCAAGTGGGGGGGCATCCAATGAGCAGTTCTTC. Translation: CATSRPSGGASNEQFF.

The chain recombines TRBV7-8 with TRBJ1-3; D remains unclear. The CDR3 contains 14 residues. V gave up 2 bases and J gave up 0 bases, with 5 bases separating them. Per the germline V gene, CDR1 is SGHVS and CDR2 is FQNEAQ. CDR3 nucleotide sequence: TGTGCCAGCAGCTTAATGGCCTCTGGAAACACCATATATTTT. It encodes CASSLMASGNTIYF.

The chain combines TRBV5-4 with TRBJ1-5, with 7 bases matching TRBD1. V was pared by 4 bases and J by 0 bases, with 7 bases of the junction left unmatched. Looked up from germline, CDR1 is SGHNT and CDR2 is YYREEE (reference sequence). The CDR3 loop spans 16 amino acids. The CDR3 nucleotides are TGTGCCAGCAGCCTTTCGGGACAGACTAGCAATCAGCCCCAGCATTTT. Amino acid sequence: CASSLSGQTSNQPQHF.

This clone has just a few counts. J is TRBJ1-1 and V is TRBV5-1; D remains ambiguous. V lost 0 bases, J lost 1 base, and 7 bases lay in between. This CDR3 spans 14 amino acids. Germline-derived CDR1 and CDR2 are SGHRS and YFSETQ. In DNA, the CDR3 is TGCGCCAGCAGCTTGGAACTCAGGAACACTGAAGCTTTCTTT. It encodes CASSLELRNTEAFF.

The rearrangement uses TRBV12-5 and TRBJ2-3; D perhaps matches TRBD1 (6 bases). The CDR3 is 15 amino acids. V shed 2 bases and J shed 2 bases, with 11 bases lying between them. Per germline, CDR1 LGHNT and CDR2 FRNRAP. The CDR3: CASGLRGGHTDTQYF. Written as DNA, the CDR3 is TGTGCTAGTGGTTTGCGAGGGGGACACACAGATACGCAGTATTTT.

This clone showed up just once. The gene calls are TRBV27 and TRBJ2-2; 13 bases fit TRBD2. The J segment lost 4 bases and the V segment lost 2 bases, leaving 13 bases of the junction unmatched. The CDR3 runs to 20 residues. Germline loops: CDR1 MNHEY, CDR2 SMNVEV (reference sequence). CDR3 bases: TGTGCCAGCAGTTTAGATACTAGCGGGGGGGCAACCGCCGGCACCGGGGAGCTGTTTTTT. It encodes CASSLDTSGGATAGTGELFF.

This rearrangement joins TRBV9 to TRBJ2-7; D ambiguous. CDR1 is SGDLS, CDR2 YYNGEE, per germline. V gave up 0 bases and J gave up 0 bases, with 16 bases separating them. This CDR3 contains 17 residues. CDR3 residues: CASSVAKNSWSSYEQYF. Written as DNA, the CDR3 is TGTGCCAGCAGCGTAGCTAAGAACTCATGGAGCTCCTACGAGCAGTACTTC.

This sequence joins TRBV19 and TRBJ2-3, with 9 bases fitting TRBD1. There are 14 residues in the CDR3. With 1 base clipped from V and 8 bases from J, the junction kept 4 bases outside the gene matches. In germline, CDR1 is LNHDA, CDR2 SQIVND (reference sequence). The CDR3 protein is CASSIGGTGRTQYF. The CDR3 DNA sequence: TGTGCCAGTAGTATAGGCGGGACAGGGCGTACGCAGTATTTT.

The V gene is TRBV28, the J gene TRBJ1-5; 7 bases are shared with TRBD1. The CDR3 totals 18 residues. From germline, CDR1 is MDHEN and CDR2 SYDVKM. V shed 3 bases, J shed 0 bases, and the junction held 11 bases outside the gene matches. CDR3 loop: CASSFNLQGMTSNQPQHF. The CDR3 region has the DNA TGTGCCAGCAGTTTTAACCTACAGGGGATGACTAGCAATCAGCCCCAGCATTTT.

A single count supports this clone. J is TRBJ2-1 and V is TRBV25-1; weak D call: TRBD2 (5 bases). The germline gives CDR1 MGHDK, CDR2 SYGVNS. V was pared by 4 bases and J by 0 bases, with 10 bases between. The CDR3 is made up of 15 amino acids. CDR3 sequence (DNA): TGTGCCAGCAGTGCCAGACTAAGCTCCTACAATGAGCAGTTCTTC. Its protein is CASSARLSSYNEQFF.

The chain is built from TRBV18 and TRBJ1-1; 10 nucleotides line up with TRBD1. J lost 6 bases, V lost 6 bases, and 7 bases had no gene match. The CDR3 spans 14 residues. From germline, CDR1 is KGHSH and CDR2 LQKENI. The CDR3 nucleotides read TGTGCCAGCTCGCGTAAAGGACAGGGGGCTGAAGCTTTCTTT. Translation gives CASSRKGQGAEAFF.

V and J are TRBV7-3 and TRBJ2-3; D gene ambiguous. From germline, CDR1 is SGHTA and CDR2 FQGTGA. The CDR3 spans 11 residues. Trimming removed 3 bases from V and 2 bases from J, with 0 bases in between. Here the CDR3 reads CASSFTDTQYF. CDR3 bases: TGTGCCAGCAGCTTCACAGATACGCAGTATTTT.

The gene calls are TRBV28 and TRBJ2-7; D unresolved. Per germline, CDR1 MDHEN and CDR2 SYDVKM. The CDR3 totals 12 residues. V lost 6 bases, J lost 4 bases, and 10 bases lay in between. CDR3 nucleotide sequence: TGTGCCAGCAGCTCAACGGTTTACGAGCAGTACTTC. Protein: CASSSTVYEQYF.

With regard to this clone: Germline and junction disagree at one end, which may indicate a read error. Within the sample, other DNA sequences also encode this same CDR3. V usage is TRBV5-4 and J usage is TRBJ2-3, with D perhaps matching TRBD1 or TRBD2 (5 bases each). This CDR3 is built from 16 residues. Per germline, CDR1 SGHNT and CDR2 YYREEE (reference sequence). The CDR3 coding sequence is TGCGCCAGCAGCTTGGTCGGACGGGGCGCTACAGATACGCAGTATTTT. Protein sequence: CASSLVGRGATDTQYF.

V is TRBV6-5 and J is TRBJ1-2; weak D call: TRBD1 (6 bases). CDR1 is MNHEY and CDR2 is SVGAGI in the germline V gene. The V end was cut by 5 bases, the J end by 5 bases, with 9 bases between. The CDR3 runs to 12 residues. CDR3 nucleotides: TGTGCCAGCAGTGGTAGGGGGTATGGCTACACCTTC. Translation: CASSGRGYGYTF.

The rearrangement links TRBV7-9 to TRBJ2-1, with 9 nucleotides matching TRBD1. V shed 5 bases, J shed 3 bases, and the junction held 5 bases outside the gene matches. There are 15 residues in the CDR3. Germline CDR1 is SEHNR and CDR2 is FQNEAQ (reference sequence). In DNA form, the CDR3 reads TGTGCCAGCAGCCGTACAGGGGGCCACTACAATGAGCAGTTCTTC. Its translation: CASSRTGGHYNEQFF.

This chain uses TRBV5-1 with TRBJ2-1; 9 nucleotides align to TRBD2. Germline V gives CDR1 SGHRS, CDR2 YFSETQ. The CDR3 is made up of 16 amino acids. Germline trimming cut 4 bases from V and 5 bases from J; bases unmatched to any gene: 10. Written as DNA, the CDR3 is TGCGCCAGCAGCATCTCGTTGGCTAGCGGGAACAATGAGCAGTTCTTC. The encoded protein is CASSISLASGNNEQFF.

The chain is built from TRBV6-5 and TRBJ1-1, with a possible D match to TRBD1 (5 bases). The CDR3 runs 14 residues. V was shortened by 1 base and J by 8 bases, with 14 bases between the two germline ends. The germline gives CDR1 MNHEY, CDR2 SVGAGI. The CDR3 spells CASSYLGAGSEAFF. The DNA of the CDR3 is TGTGCCAGCAGTTACTTAGGGGCAGGGTCCGAAGCTTTCTTT.

The CDR3 DNA is TGTGCCAGCAGCAAAGCAATTCGAGGGGCCAGGTGGTCTAACTATGGCTACACCTTC. Its protein product is CASSKAIRGARWSNYGYTF. V gene TRBV21-1 combines with J gene TRBJ1-2. TRBV21-1 is tagged as a pseudogene. The CDR3 extends over 19 amino acids.

This clone was picked up one time. This chain connects TRBV19 to TRBJ2-5, with TRBD2 as a possible D gene (5 bases). Germline CDR1 reads LNHDA; CDR2 reads SQIVND (reference sequence). V gave up 5 bases and J gave up 2 bases, with 27 bases separating them. The CDR3 spans 19 residues. This CDR3 reads CASSPEWAQDSLPQETQYF. CDR3 nucleotide sequence: TGTGCCAGTAGTCCCGAGTGGGCTCAGGACTCTTTACCTCAAGAGACCCAGTACTTC. The variable domain in full, with the rest retrieved from reference TRBV19 and TRBJ2-5, is DGGITQSPKYLFRKEGQNVTLSCEQNLNHDAMYWYRQDPGQGLRLIYYSQIVNDFQKGDIAEGYSVSREKKESFPLTVTSAQKNPTAFYLCASSPEWAQDSLPQETQYFGPGTRLLVL.

The chain has TRBV28 and TRBJ2-3; D is possibly TRBD1 or TRBD2 (5 bases each). CDR3 length: 14 residues. Trimming cost V 1 base and J 1 base, with 6 bases left between them. CDR1 and CDR2 (germline): MDHEN, SYDVKM. The CDR3 sequence: CASSLLGGTDTQYF. The CDR3 DNA sequence: TGTGCCAGCAGTTTATTGGGGGGCACAGATACGCAGTATTTT.

The CDR3 nucleotides read TGCGCCAGCAGCATACAACCCGGGACAGAAGAGACCCAGTACTTC. Protein product: CASSIQPGTEETQYF. The V call is TRBV5-1, the J call TRBJ2-5, with 7 bases identical to TRBD1. The germline gives CDR1 SGHRS, CDR2 YFSETQ. V gave up 4 bases and J gave up 3 bases; unmatched junction bases: 9. The CDR3 is 15 amino acids.